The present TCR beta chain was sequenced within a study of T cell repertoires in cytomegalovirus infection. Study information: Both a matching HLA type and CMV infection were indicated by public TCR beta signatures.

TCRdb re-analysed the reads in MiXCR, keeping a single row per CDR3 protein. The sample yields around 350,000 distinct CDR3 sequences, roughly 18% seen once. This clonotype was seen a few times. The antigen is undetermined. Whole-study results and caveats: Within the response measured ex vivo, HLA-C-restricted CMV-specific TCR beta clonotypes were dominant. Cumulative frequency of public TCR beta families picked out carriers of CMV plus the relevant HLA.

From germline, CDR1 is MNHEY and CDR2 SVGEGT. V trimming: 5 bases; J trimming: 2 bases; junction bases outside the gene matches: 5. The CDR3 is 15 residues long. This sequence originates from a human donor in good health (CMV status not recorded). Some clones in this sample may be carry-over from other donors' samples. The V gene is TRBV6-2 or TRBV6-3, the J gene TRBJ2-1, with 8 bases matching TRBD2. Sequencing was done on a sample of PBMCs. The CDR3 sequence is CASSGPGGPYNEQFF. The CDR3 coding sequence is TGTGCCAGCAGTGGACCGGGGGGGCCCTACAATGAGCAGTTCTTC.